This TCR beta chain was sequenced for a study of CD8 T cells in Susac syndrome. Roughly 0.45 to 1 ug RNA was reverse transcribed with random hexamers. One entry per CDR3 protein, called by TCRdb with MiXCR from the immunoSEQ multiplex PCR reads. The profile shows approximately 53,000 distinct CDR3 sequences, just over 90% of them singletons. Sequencing of TCR beta covered CD8+ and CD4+ T cells obtained from blood. TEMRA cells were FACS-enriched, and CD8+ and CD4+ T cells were isolated negatively. The length of the CDR3 is 13 residues. V was pared by 3 bases and J by 3 bases, with 9 bases between. Looked up from germline, CDR1 is PRHDT and CDR2 is FYEKMQ (reference sequence). Study findings and constraints: The study recognized that the number of individuals in its TCR sequencing and HLA analysis was relatively small.

This clonotype was recorded a few times. Its antigen is currently unknown. This receptor was taken from a human donor with multiple sclerosis. The rearrangement links TRBV13 to TRBJ2-7; tentative D call: TRBD2 (6 bases). Material for sequencing was CD8+ T cells from PBMCs. The CDR3 reads CASSLGGNYEQYF. The CDR3 nucleotides read TGTGCCAGCAGCTTGGGGGGAAACTACGAGCAGTACTTC.